This entry lists 10 T cell receptor beta chains sequenced from one sample in a study of blood T cells in healthy people across ages. With a J-beta primer mix and a sample-barcoded 5' primer, a second PCR ran roughly 6 to 11 cycles. TCRdb passed the 5' RACE reads through MiXCR, listing each CDR3 protein once. The repertoire has about 1.5 million distinct CDR3 sequences, 40% to 45% of them found once; the top ten carry about 4.1%. The specimen was blood. The source of these receptors is a woman aged 18-35 years in good health.

The rearrangement joins TRBV7-2 to TRBJ1-2, with D unclear. The CDR3 is 13 residues long. Germline V CDR1 and CDR2: SGHTA, FQGNSA. With 3 bases removed from V and 4 bases from J, the gap between germline ends came to 9 bases. The CDR3 DNA reads as TGTGCCAGCAGCTTTGAGTTAACCTATGGCTACACCTTC. As protein: CASSFELTYGYTF.

This sequence joins TRBV27 and TRBJ1-4; D not certain. This CDR3 has 14 amino acids. Between the trimmed V and J ends, which lost 6 bases and 3 bases, there was a span of 11 bases. Germline CDR1 MNHEY, CDR2 SMNVEV (reference sequence). The CDR3 coding sequence is TGTGCCAGCAGGCCCGGTGGTTCTAATGAAAAACTGTTTTTT. Amino acid sequence: CASRPGGSNEKLFF.

The chain links TRBV20-1 to TRBJ2-5, with D possibly being TRBD1 (5 bases). Germline CDR1 DFQATT, CDR2 SNEGSKA (reference sequence). The CDR3 has 15 amino acids. V gave up 0 bases and J gave up 13 bases, with 24 bases separating them. CDR3 in DNA: TGCAGTGCTAGAGATCTTGGGTCGGGCAGGGCCTCAAGGTACTTC. Translation: CSARDLGSGRASRYF.

This clonotype came up a few times. The CDR3 loop is CSARAGQGNEKLFF. The CDR3 nucleotides are TGCAGTGCTAGAGCCGGACAGGGTAATGAAAAACTGTTTTTT. This chain joins TRBV20-1 and TRBJ1-4; 8 bases line up with TRBD1. The germline V gene encodes CDR1 DFQATT and CDR2 SNEGSKA (reference sequence). This CDR3 spans 14 amino acids. V shed 1 base, J shed 4 bases, and the junction held 2 bases outside the gene matches.

The V call is TRBV29-1, the J call TRBJ1-1, with D maybe TRBD1 (5 bases). This CDR3 comprises 12 residues. V dropped 5 bases and J dropped 4 bases, with 11 bases sitting between them. The germline gives CDR1 SQVTM, CDR2 ANQGSEA. The CDR3, as DNA: TGCAGCGTTTCAGGGTTTGCCACTGAAGCTTTCTTT. It translates to CSVSGFATEAFF.

The rearrangement links TRBV30 to TRBJ1-5; no definite D call. V lost 7 bases and J lost 0, with 10 bases in between. This CDR3 contains 13 residues. The germline V gene encodes CDR1 GTSNPN and CDR2 SVGIG (reference sequence). CDR3 in DNA: TGTGCCTTTTCCGGGAGTAGCAATCAGCCCCAGCATTTT. As protein: CAFSGSSNQPQHF. Drawing the rest from reference TRBV30 and TRBJ1-5, the complete variable domain is SQTIHQWPATLVQPVGSPLSLECTVEGTSNPNLYWYRQAAGRGLQLLFYSVGIGQISSEVPQNLSASRPQDRQFILSSKKLLLSDSGFYLCAFSGSSNQPQHFGDGTRLSIL.

The chain combines TRBV11-2 with TRBJ2-3, with 7 positions matching TRBD1. Germline-derived CDR1 and CDR2 are SGHAT and FQNNGV. The V segment lost 4 bases and the J segment 3 bases; nucleotides outside the gene matches: 7. The CDR3 is 15 amino acids. CDR3 sequence: CASSSGQMLTDTQYF. DNA for the CDR3: TGTGCCAGCAGCTCGGGACAGATGTTGACAGATACGCAGTATTTT.

This clonotype has ten or more counts. The chain is built from TRBV20-1 and TRBJ2-7; D is uncertain. Germline CDR1 is DFQATT and CDR2 is SNEGSKA (reference sequence). Trimming cost V 5 bases and J 0 bases, with 5 bases left between them. The CDR3 has 11 amino acids. The CDR3 region has the DNA TGCAGTGCTGGGATCTCCTACGAGCAGTACTTC. This sequence encodes CSAGISYEQYF.

The chain joins TRBV7-6 to TRBJ1-2; D remains ambiguous. Trimming cost V 7 bases and J 7 bases, with 13 bases left between them. The germline CDR1 and CDR2 sequences are SGHVS and FNYEAQ. The CDR3 contains 12 residues. In DNA form, the CDR3 reads TGTGCCAGCACCTGGCCAGAACGTGGCTACACCTTC. Translating gives CASTWPERGYTF.

This clonotype was recorded at least ten times. The chain uses TRBV7-2 and TRBJ2-3, with TRBD2 as a possible D gene (5 bases). Germline lookup yields CDR1 SGHTA and CDR2 FQGNSA. The V and J ends lost 5 bases and 6 bases respectively, with 12 bases between them. The CDR3 covers 13 residues. The CDR3 sequence is CASSNKVADTQYF. In DNA, the CDR3 is TGTGCCAGCAGCAATAAAGTAGCGGATACGCAGTATTTT.